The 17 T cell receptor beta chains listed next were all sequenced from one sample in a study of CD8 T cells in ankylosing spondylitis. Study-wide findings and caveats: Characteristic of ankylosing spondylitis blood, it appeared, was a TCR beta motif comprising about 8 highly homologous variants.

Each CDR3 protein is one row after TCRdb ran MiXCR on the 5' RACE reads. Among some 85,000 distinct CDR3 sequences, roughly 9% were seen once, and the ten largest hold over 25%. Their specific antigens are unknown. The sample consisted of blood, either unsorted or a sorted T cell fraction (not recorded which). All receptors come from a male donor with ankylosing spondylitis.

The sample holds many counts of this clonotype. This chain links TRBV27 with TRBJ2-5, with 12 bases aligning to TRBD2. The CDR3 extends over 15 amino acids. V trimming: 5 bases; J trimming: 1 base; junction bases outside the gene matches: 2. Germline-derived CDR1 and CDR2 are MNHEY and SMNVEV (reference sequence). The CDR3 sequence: CASSPSGRAQETQYF. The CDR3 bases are TGTGCCAGCAGTCCTAGCGGGAGGGCCCAAGAGACCCAGTACTTC.

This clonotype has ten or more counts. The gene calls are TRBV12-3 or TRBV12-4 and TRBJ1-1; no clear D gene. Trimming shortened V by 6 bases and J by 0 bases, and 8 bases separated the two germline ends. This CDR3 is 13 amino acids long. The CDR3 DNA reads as TGTGCCAGCAGCACCCCCTTGAACACTGAAGCTTTCTTT. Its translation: CASSTPLNTEAFF.

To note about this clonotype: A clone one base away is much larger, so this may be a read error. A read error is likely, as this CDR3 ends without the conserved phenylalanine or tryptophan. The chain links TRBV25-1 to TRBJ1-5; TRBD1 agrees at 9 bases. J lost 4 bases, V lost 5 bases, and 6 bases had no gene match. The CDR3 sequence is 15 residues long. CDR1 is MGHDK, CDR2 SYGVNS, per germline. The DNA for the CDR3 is TGTGCCAGCAGTACAGGACAGGGGCTGAATCAGCCCCAGCATCTT. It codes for CASSTGQGLNQPQHL.

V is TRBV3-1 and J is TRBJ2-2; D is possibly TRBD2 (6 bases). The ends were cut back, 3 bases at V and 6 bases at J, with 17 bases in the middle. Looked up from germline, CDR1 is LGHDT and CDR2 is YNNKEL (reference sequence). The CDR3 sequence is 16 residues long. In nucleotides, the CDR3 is TGTGCCAGCAGCCACCCGAGGGACTCCGTGGCCGGGGAGCTGTTTTTT. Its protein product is CASSHPRDSVAGELFF.

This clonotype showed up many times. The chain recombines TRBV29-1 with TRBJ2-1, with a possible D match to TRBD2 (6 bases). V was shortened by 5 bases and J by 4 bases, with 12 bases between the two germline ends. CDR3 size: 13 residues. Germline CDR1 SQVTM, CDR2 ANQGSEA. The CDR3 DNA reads TGCAGCGTTACTAGCAATGATTACAATGAGCAGTTCTTC. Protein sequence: CSVTSNDYNEQFF.

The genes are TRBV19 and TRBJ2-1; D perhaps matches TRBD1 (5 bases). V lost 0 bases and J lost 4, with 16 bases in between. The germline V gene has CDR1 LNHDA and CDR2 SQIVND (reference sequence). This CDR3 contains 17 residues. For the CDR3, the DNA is TGTGCCAGTAGTATAGATCGATGGGGCCAAAGTTACAATGAGCAGTTCTTC. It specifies CASSIDRWGQSYNEQFF.

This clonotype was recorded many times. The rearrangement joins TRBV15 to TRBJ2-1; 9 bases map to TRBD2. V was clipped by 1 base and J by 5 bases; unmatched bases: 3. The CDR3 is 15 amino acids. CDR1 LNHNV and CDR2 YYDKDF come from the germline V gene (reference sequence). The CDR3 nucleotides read TGTGCCACCAGCAGAGTGGCGGGAGGGAACAATGAGCAGTTCTTC. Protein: CATSRVAGGNNEQFF.

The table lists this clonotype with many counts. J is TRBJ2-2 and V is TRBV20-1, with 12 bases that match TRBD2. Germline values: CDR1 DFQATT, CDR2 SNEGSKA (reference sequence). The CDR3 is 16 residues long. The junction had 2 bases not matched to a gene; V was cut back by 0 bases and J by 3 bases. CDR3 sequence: CSARDRLAGDTGELFF. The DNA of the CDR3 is TGCAGTGCTAGAGATCGACTAGCGGGAGACACCGGGGAGCTGTTTTTT.

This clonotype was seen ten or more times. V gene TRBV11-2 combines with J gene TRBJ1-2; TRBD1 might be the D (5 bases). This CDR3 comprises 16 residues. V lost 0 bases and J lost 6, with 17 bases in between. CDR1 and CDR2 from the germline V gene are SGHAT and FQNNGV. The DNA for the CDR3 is TGTGCCAGCAGCTTAGATCGATCAGGGTATCTTGATGGCTACACCTTC. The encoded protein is CASSLDRSGYLDGYTF. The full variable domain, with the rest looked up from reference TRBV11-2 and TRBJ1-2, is EAGVAQSPRYKIIEKRQSVAFWCNPISGHATLYWYQQILGQGPKLLIQFQNNGVVDDSQLPKDRFSAERLKGVDSTLKIQPAKLEDSAVYLCASSLDRSGYLDGYTFGSGTRLTVV.

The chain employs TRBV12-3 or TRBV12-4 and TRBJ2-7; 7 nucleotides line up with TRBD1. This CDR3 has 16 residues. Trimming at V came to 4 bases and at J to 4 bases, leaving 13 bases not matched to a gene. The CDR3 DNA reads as TGTGCCAGCAGTTCGCACCTTACAGGGGTTCTGTACGAGCAGTACGTC. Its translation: CASSSHLTGVLYEQYV.

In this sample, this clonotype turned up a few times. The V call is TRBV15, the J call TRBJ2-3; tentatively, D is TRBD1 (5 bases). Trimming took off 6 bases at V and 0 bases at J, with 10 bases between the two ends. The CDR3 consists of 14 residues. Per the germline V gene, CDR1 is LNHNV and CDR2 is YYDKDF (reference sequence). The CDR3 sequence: CATSRGSSTDTQYF. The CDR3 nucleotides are TGTGCCACCAGTAGGGGTTCTAGCACAGATACGCAGTATTTT.

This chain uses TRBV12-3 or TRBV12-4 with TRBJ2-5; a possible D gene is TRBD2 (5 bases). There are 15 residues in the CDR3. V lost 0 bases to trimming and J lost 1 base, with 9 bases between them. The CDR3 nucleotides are TGTGCCAGCAGTTTAGCAGCTAGCCCCCAAGAGACCCAGTACTTC. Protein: CASSLAASPQETQYF.

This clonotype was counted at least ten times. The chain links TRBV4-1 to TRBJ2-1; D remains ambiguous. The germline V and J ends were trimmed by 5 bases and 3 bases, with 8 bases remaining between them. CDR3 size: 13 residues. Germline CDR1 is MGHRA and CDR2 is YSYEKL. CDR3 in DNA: TGCGCCAGCAGCGGGGAAGTCTACAATGAGCAGTTCTTC. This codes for CASSGEVYNEQFF.

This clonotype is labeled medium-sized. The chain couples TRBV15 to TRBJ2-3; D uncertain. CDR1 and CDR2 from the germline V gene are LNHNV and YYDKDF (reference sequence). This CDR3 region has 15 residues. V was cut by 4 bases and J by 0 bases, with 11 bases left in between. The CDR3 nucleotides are TGTGCCACCAGCAACCCGGTCTCGAGCACAGATACGCAGTATTTT. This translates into CATSNPVSSTDTQYF.

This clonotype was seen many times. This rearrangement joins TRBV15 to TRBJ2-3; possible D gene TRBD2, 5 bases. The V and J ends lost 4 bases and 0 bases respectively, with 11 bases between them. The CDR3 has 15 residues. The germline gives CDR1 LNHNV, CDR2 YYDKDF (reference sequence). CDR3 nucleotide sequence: TGTGCCACCAGCAATCTTGGCGGGAGCACAGATACGCAGTATTTT. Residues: CATSNLGGSTDTQYF.

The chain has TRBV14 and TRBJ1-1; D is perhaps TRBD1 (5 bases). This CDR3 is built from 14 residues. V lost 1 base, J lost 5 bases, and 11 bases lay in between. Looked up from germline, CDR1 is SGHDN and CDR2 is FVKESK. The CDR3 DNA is TGTGCCAGCAGCCAAGGAGGGGAGGGAACTGAAGCTTTCTTT. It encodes CASSQGGEGTEAFF. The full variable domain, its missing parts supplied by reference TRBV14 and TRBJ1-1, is EAGVTQFPSHSVIEKGQTVTLRCDPISGHDNLYWYRRVMGKEIKFLLHFVKESKQDESGMPNNRFLAERTGGTYSTLKVQPAELEDSGVYFCASSQGGEGTEAFFGQGTRLTVV.

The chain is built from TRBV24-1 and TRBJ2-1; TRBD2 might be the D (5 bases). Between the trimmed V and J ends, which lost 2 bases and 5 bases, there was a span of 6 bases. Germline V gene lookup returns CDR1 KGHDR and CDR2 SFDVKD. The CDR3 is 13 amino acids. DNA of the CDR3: TGTGCCACCAGTGATTGGACTCACAATGAGCAGTTCTTC. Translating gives CATSDWTHNEQFF.